The source of this TCR beta chain is a study of patients and donors after allogeneic stem cell transplantation. The ends lost 6 bases at V and 7 bases at J; junction bases unmatched: 6. The CDR3 covers 14 residues. From the RT-PCR reads, TCRdb called clonotypes with MiXCR, one entry per CDR3 protein. This table has hundreds of thousands of distinct CDR3 sequences, approximately 14% appearing once. The TCR originated in a human donor who was either an allogeneic HSCT recipient or a stem cell or donor lymphocyte infusion donor (not recorded which). It is not recorded whose cells these are; they may come from a transplant donor. The J gene is TRBJ2-2, the V gene TRBV12-3 or TRBV12-4, with 9 bases fitting TRBD1. The sequenced sample consisted of blood, either unsorted or a sorted T cell fraction (not recorded which). The CDR3 nucleotides read TGTGCCAGCAGCCGGGACAGGGTCATCGGGGAGCTGTTTTTT. It yields the protein CASSRDRVIGELFF.